The clone carrying this TCR beta chain was recorded a few times. This entry comes from a study of blood T cells in healthy people across ages. It was with a sample-barcoded 5' primer and a J-beta primer mix that a second PCR of roughly 7 to 12 cycles was run. TCRdb processed the 5' RACE reads anew with MiXCR; each CDR3 protein has one entry. Of over 700,000 distinct CDR3 sequences listed, 20% to 25% are singletons. The total RNA that was extracted per sample amounted to at least 5.5 micrograms. The sample was also reused in another study, on T cells of mothers and their children.

The specimen sequenced was blood. The clonotype originates from a boy younger than 18 in good health.

CDR3 nucleotides: TGCAGTGCCAAACCCAGGGGTGGCGCGACCCAGTACTTC. Translated, it gives CSAKPRGGATQYF. The chain uses TRBV20-1 and TRBJ2-1; possible D gene TRBD1, 6 bases. Matching the DNA end better, TRBJ2-5 makes the J call doubtful. Germline V gene data show CDR1 as DFQATT and CDR2 as SNEGSKA (reference sequence). This CDR3 is 13 amino acids long.